The sequence of this TCR beta chain was determined in a study of T cell changes during pregnancy in multiple sclerosis. Some clones are missing from TCRdb's copy, which holds only in-frame ones; the method was immunoSEQ multiplex PCR. The table shows about 32,000 clones, with about 88% occurring only once. The sample here was CD8+ T cells from peripheral blood mononuclear cells, taken in the second trimester of pregnancy. The sequence came from a female donor with multiple sclerosis, enrolled in a pregnancy study.

This chain's CDR3 is CASSWRRTGKETQYF. The CDR3 region has the DNA TGTGCCAGCAGTTGGCGAAGGACAGGAAAAGAGACCCAGTACTTC. The V call is TRBV27, the J call TRBJ2-5, with 7 positions matching TRBD1. J gave up 3 bases and V 4 bases, and 8 bases lay outside the gene matches. CDR3 size: 15 residues. Germline CDR1 is MNHEY and CDR2 is SMNVEV (reference sequence).